This T cell receptor (beta chain) was sequenced in a study of blood T cell repertoires in COVID-19. Looking at the study overall: Italy, Spain and the United States were the sources of the convalescent and acute COVID-19 samples. PBMCs, B-cell-depleted T cells, or T cells provided the cDNA or gDNA that made up the material.

The CDR3 spans 14 residues. Germline assignment: CDR1 MDHEN and CDR2 SYDVKM. V shed 2 bases and J shed 8 bases, with 12 bases lying between them. Source study methods: Researchers report that nucleated cell counts were estimated from reference gene primer amplification. Sequencing used immunoSEQ multiplex PCR; TCRdb keeps in-frame clones, though not all of them. V and J calls and clone size come straight from that table; D and trimming were deduced from the DNA. The sample shows 70,000 or so clones, over 70% of them seen only once. Material: peripheral blood. The source is a man between 65 and 85 years old with acute or convalescent COVID-19. The V and J genes are TRBV28 and TRBJ1-4; a weak D match, TRBD1 (6 bases). The CDR3 sequence is CASSLVQGAEKLFF. In DNA form, the CDR3 reads TGTGCCAGCAGTTTAGTACAGGGTGCCGAAAAACTGTTTTTT. The full variable domain, with the rest looked up from reference TRBV28 and TRBJ1-4, is DVKVTQSSRYLVKRTGEKVFLECVQDMDHENMFWYRQDPGLGLRLIYFSYDVKMKEKGDIPEGYSVSREKKERFSLILESASTNQTSMYLCASSLVQGAEKLFFGSGTQLSVL.